Described below is a single T cell receptor beta chain sequence and its context. This specimen comes from a study of blood T cell repertoires in COVID-19. Study details: The origin of the acute and convalescent COVID-19 samples was the United States, Italy and Spain. Nucleic acid was either cDNA or gDNA, and it came from T cells, B-cell-depleted T cells, or PBMCs.

The CDR3 runs to 13 residues. V shed 6 bases and J shed 4 bases, with 12 bases lying between them. Germline assignment: CDR1 MDHEN and CDR2 SYDVKM. Authors' processing steps: Researchers report that nucleated cell counts were estimated from reference gene primer amplification. The protocol was immunoSEQ multiplex PCR, while the TCRdb copy is restricted to in-frame clones and leaves out a portion. V, J and clone size reflect that table, while D and trimming were determined from the DNA. The sample lists a few hundred thousand clones; around 87% were seen once. Sequencing was performed on peripheral blood. This TCR derives from a woman aged 45-60 years who had recovered from COVID-19. This chain connects TRBV28 to TRBJ2-5, with D possibly being TRBD2 (6 bases). CDR3 in DNA: TGTGCCAGCAGATTGGGGGGAGGAGAGACCCAGTACTTC. Its translation is CASRLGGGETQYF.